Listed here is a single T cell receptor (beta chain). Its antigen is currently unknown. The germline gives CDR1 SEHNR, CDR2 FQNEAQ (reference sequence). Unmatched junction bases numbered 7, after V lost 1 base and J lost 10 bases. The CDR3 spans 15 residues. The data are from a study of beta chain features in type 1 diabetes. Study-wide results and caveats: People with Type 1 diabetes carried modestly yet significantly shorter TCRB CDR3s in all four CD4+ subsets. Compared to healthy donors, patients appeared to have naive, central memory and Treg TCRB repertoires that were more alike.

Averaging roughly 0.12 L, one heparinised blood draw came from each individual donor. Since all of the isolated RNA was reverse transcribed, expressed TCRB transcripts were what got sequenced. The data were produced by immunoSEQ multiplex PCR, yet TCRdb's version contains in-frame clones alone and is incomplete. Of approximately 150,000 clones in the sample, 9% were seen once. The gene calls are TRBV7-9 and TRBJ2-7; TRBD2 aligns across 13 bases. What was sequenced was central memory CD4+ T cells from blood. This receptor was taken from a man aged 25-45 years with type 1 diabetes. The CDR3 region is CASSLGTSGGKLQYF. The CDR3 region has the DNA TGTGCCAGCAGCTTAGGGACTAGCGGGGGCAAACTACAGTACTTC.